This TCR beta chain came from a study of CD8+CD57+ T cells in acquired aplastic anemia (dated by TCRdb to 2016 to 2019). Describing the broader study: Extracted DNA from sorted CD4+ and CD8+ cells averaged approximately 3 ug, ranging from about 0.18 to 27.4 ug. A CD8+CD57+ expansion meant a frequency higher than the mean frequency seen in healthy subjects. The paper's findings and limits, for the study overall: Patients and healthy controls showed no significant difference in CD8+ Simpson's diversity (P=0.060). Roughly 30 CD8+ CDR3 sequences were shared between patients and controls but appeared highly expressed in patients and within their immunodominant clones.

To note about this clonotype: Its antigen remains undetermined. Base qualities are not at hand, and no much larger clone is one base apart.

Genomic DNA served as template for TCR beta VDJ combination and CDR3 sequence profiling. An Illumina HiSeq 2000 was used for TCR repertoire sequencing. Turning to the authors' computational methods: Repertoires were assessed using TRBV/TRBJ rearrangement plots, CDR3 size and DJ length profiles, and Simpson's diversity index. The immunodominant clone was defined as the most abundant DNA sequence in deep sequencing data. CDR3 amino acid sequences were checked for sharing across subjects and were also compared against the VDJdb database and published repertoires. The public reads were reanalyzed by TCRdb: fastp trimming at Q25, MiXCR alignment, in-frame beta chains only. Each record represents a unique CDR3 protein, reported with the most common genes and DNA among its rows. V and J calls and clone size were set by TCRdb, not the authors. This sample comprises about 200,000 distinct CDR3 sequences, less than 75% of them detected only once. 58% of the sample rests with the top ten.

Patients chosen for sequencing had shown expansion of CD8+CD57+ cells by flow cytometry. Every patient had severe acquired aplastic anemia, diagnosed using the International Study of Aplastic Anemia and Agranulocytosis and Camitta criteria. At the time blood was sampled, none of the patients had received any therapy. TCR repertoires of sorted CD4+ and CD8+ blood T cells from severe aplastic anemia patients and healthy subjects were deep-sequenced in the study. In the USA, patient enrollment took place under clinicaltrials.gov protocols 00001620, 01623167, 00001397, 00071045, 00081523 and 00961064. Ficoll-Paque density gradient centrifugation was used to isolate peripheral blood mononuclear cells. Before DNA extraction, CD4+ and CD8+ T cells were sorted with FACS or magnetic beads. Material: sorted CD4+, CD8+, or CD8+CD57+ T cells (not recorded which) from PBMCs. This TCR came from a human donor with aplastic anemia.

The sequenced DNA is TGTGCCAGTTCATGGACTGAGTCCTACGAGCAGTACTTC. It is translated as CASSWTESYEQYF. Here the chain combines TRBV19 and TRBJ2-7; possibly the D gene is TRBD2, per 5 matching bases. There are 13 amino acids in the CDR3, from cysteine to phenylalanine inclusive. Here the CDR3 DNA is all that survives: 39 bases in frame from base 1. CDR1 and CDR2 are read off the germline V gene (reference sequence) as LNHDA and SQIVND. V sheds 8 bases and J sheds 1 base, leaving 12 bases between their ends.